The clone carrying this TCR beta chain showed up just a few times. Which cohort a participant joined came from the clinical history participants gave. The protocol was immunoSEQ multiplex PCR, while the TCRdb copy is restricted to in-frame clones and leaves out a portion. The data contain 300,000 to 350,000 clones, approximately 85% of them singletons. These data are taken from a study of blood T cell repertoires in COVID-19. Overall study: Sample material is recorded as cDNA or gDNA derived from T cells, B-cell-depleted T cells, or PBMCs.

Material for sequencing was PBMCs or T cells enriched from blood (not recorded which). This receptor was obtained from a man aged 25-45 years who had recovered from COVID-19.

DNA of the CDR3: TGCGCCAGCAGCTTGGCTCCTAGCTTTAATGAGCAGTTCTTC. It translates to CASSLAPSFNEQFF. The genes are TRBV5-1 and TRBJ2-1; a possible D gene is TRBD2 (5 bases). V lost 0 bases and J 7 bases, leaving 11 bases between the germline ends. From germline, CDR1 is SGHRS and CDR2 YFSETQ. This CDR3 spans 14 amino acids. Using reference TRBV5-1 and TRBJ2-1 for the parts outside the CDR3, the full variable domain is KAGVTQTPRYLIKTRGQQVTLSCSPISGHRSVSWYQQTPGQGLQFLFEYFSETQRNKGNFPGRFSGRQFSNSRSEMNVSTLELGDSALYLCASSLAPSFNEQFFGPGTRLTVL.